The next 27 T cell receptor beta chains were all read from a single sample in a study of shared clonotypes between healthy human individuals. Assay: immunoSEQ multiplex PCR; the TCRdb copy retains only in-frame clones and omits some. There are millions of clones in the sample; approximately 93% occur only once, and under 0.45% lies in the top ten. Sample: naive CD4+ T cells from PBMCs. Subset defined: CD45RA+ positively selected. All receptors come from a man aged 18-30 years in good health. Some clones in this sample may be carry-over from other donors' samples.

This chain joins TRBV19 and TRBJ1-1; D unclear. The CDR3 has 13 amino acids. In germline, CDR1 is LNHDA, CDR2 SQIVND (reference sequence). Trimming took 7 bases from V and 11 from J, leaving 20 bases between them. The CDR3 sequence is CASTSWAGTGAFF. The DNA of the CDR3 is TGTGCCAGTACTTCCTGGGCGGGCACCGGGGCTTTCTTT.

On this clone: The same CDR3 also results from other DNA sequences found in this sample. V and J are TRBV9 and TRBJ2-1; 10 bases fit TRBD2. Trimming removed 4 bases from V and 2 bases from J; junction bases left unmatched: 0. Germline CDR1 and CDR2: SGDLS and YYNGEE. CDR3 length: 14 amino acids. Written as DNA, the CDR3 is TGTGCCAGCAGCCTAGCGGGAGCCTACAATGAGCAGTTCTTC. It specifies CASSLAGAYNEQFF.

The chain couples TRBV5-1 to TRBJ2-5; possible D gene TRBD1, 6 bases. The CDR3 loop spans 13 amino acids. V lost 2 bases to trimming and J lost 5 bases, with 10 bases between them. Germline CDR1 is SGHRS and CDR2 is YFSETQ. The CDR3 loop reads CASSFYREETQYF. The CDR3 DNA is TGCGCCAGCAGCTTCTACAGGGAGGAGACCCAGTACTTC.

The chain couples TRBV7-6 to TRBJ1-2; the D is unclear. Trimming left V 5 bases short and J 0 bases short, with 13 bases between. The V gene's germline CDR1 is SGHVS and CDR2 FNYEAQ. The CDR3 contains 15 residues. CDR3 coding DNA: TGTGCCAGCAGCCGGAGAGGTGGGACTAACTATGGCTACACCTTC. Protein product: CASSRRGGTNYGYTF.

The rearrangement links TRBV5-1 to TRBJ2-7; 10 bases align to TRBD2. The J segment lost 0 bases and the V segment lost 4 bases, leaving 4 bases of the junction unmatched. CDR3 size: 15 residues. CDR1 is SGHRS, CDR2 YFSETQ, per germline. The CDR3 region is CASSPASGGSYEQYF. CDR3 nucleotides: TGCGCCAGCAGCCCAGCTAGCGGGGGCTCCTACGAGCAGTACTTC. The full variable domain, with the rest looked up from reference TRBV5-1 and TRBJ2-7, is KAGVTQTPRYLIKTRGQQVTLSCSPISGHRSVSWYQQTPGQGLQFLFEYFSETQRNKGNFPGRFSGRQFSNSRSEMNVSTLELGDSALYLCASSPASGGSYEQYFGPGTRLTVT.

Comments on this clone: Within the sample, other DNA sequences also encode this same CDR3. V and J are TRBV20-1 and TRBJ2-1; D is ambiguous. V lost 3 bases and J 6 bases, leaving 6 bases between the germline ends. CDR1 is DFQATT, CDR2 SNEGSKA, per germline (reference sequence). The CDR3 is 11 residues long. CDR3 in amino acids: CSARGGNEQFF. The CDR3 coding sequence is TGCAGTGCTAGGGGTGGCAATGAGCAGTTCTTC.

The V and J genes are TRBV5-4 and TRBJ2-3, with D unclear. The germline V and J ends were trimmed by 4 bases and 1 base, with 19 bases remaining between them. CDR1 and CDR2 from the germline V gene are SGHNT and YYREEE (reference sequence). CDR3 size: 17 residues. The CDR3 protein is CASSPGFGKIGTDTQYF. The CDR3 bases are TGTGCCAGCAGCCCCGGGTTTGGCAAGATCGGCACAGATACGCAGTATTTT.

The chain uses TRBV23-1 and TRBJ2-1, with 10 bases aligning to TRBD2. TRBV23-1 is known as an ORF, though its function is uncertain. Germline trimming cut 0 bases from V and 2 bases from J; bases unmatched to any gene: 10. The CDR3 has 19 residues. The CDR3: CASSQSPSLSGGPYNEQFF. For the CDR3, the DNA is TGCGCCAGCAGTCAATCCCCCTCCCTTAGCGGGGGGCCCTACAATGAGCAGTTCTTC.

The chain uses TRBV4-2 and TRBJ2-3; 9 positions agree with TRBD2. Trimming cost V 0 bases and J 0 bases; bases outside gene matches: 7. The CDR3 sequence is 18 residues long. Germline V lookup: CDR1 LGHNA, CDR2 YNFKEQ. This CDR3 is CASSQDAVLAGSTDTQYF. CDR3 DNA sequence: TGTGCCAGCAGCCAAGATGCTGTCCTAGCGGGAAGCACAGATACGCAGTATTTT.

The genes are TRBV28 and TRBJ2-1; 11 bases are a match to TRBD2. The CDR3 totals 13 residues. V was clipped by 7 bases and J by 9 bases; unmatched bases: 5. In germline, CDR1 is MDHEN, CDR2 SYDVKM. The CDR3 coding sequence is TGTGCCAGCACCCGGACTAGCGGGTCTGAGCAGTTCTTC. As protein: CASTRTSGSEQFF.

The chain joins TRBV6-5 to TRBJ1-3; TRBD1 aligns across 8 bases. This CDR3 is built from 14 residues. The germline gives CDR1 MNHEY, CDR2 SVGAGI. The V gene end was trimmed by 7 bases and the J gene end by 2 bases; junction bases not matched to a gene: 4. The CDR3 DNA sequence: TGTGCCAGCAAAGACAGGGGAACTGGAAACACCATATATTTT. The encoded protein is CASKDRGTGNTIYF.

The chain links TRBV19 to TRBJ2-3; TRBD1 agrees at 8 bases. The CDR3 is made up of 14 amino acids. Germline CDR1 and CDR2: LNHDA and SQIVND (reference sequence). Losses at the gene ends were 5 bases for V and 5 bases for J; bases not matched to a gene: 6. The CDR3 DNA reads as TGTGCCAGTAGTCCGACAGGGGCTGGAGATACGCAGTATTTT. This encodes CASSPTGAGDTQYF. Drawing the rest from reference TRBV19 and TRBJ2-3, the complete variable domain is DGGITQSPKYLFRKEGQNVTLSCEQNLNHDAMYWYRQDPGQGLRLIYYSQIVNDFQKGDIAEGYSVSREKKESFPLTVTSAQKNPTAFYLCASSPTGAGDTQYFGPGTRLTVL.

The CDR3 spells CASRSQGKPHYEQYF. The DNA of the CDR3 is TGTGCCAGCAGGTCCCAGGGGAAGCCCCACTACGAGCAGTACTTC. The chain carries TRBV28 and TRBJ2-7; D is perhaps TRBD1 (6 bases). The CDR3 contains 15 residues. Germline-derived CDR1 and CDR2 are MDHEN and SYDVKM. Trimming pared 6 bases from V and 3 bases from J, leaving 18 bases between.

The chain recombines TRBV5-4 with TRBJ2-5; no clear D gene. The DNA end is more similar to TRBJ2-7, so the J call may be wrong. The CDR3 length is 13 residues. CDR1 is SGHNT, CDR2 YYREEE, per germline (reference sequence). CDR3 region: CASRAWSSYEQYF. Here the CDR3 DNA reads TGTGCCAGCCGGGCGTGGAGCTCCTACGAGCAGTACTTC.

This chain joins TRBV28 and TRBJ1-3, with TRBD1 as a possible D gene (5 bases). The V gene's germline CDR1 is MDHEN and CDR2 SYDVKM. This CDR3 is 16 amino acids long. V was trimmed by 1 base and J by 4 bases, leaving 14 bases between them. CDR3 in DNA: TGTGCCAGCAGTTTATTCCAGGGTATTTACGGAAACACCATATATTTT. Protein product: CASSLFQGIYGNTIYF.

This clone was counted once. This rearrangement joins TRBV18 to TRBJ2-1; no clear D gene. Germline CDR1 reads KGHSH; CDR2 reads LQKENI. This CDR3 region has 15 residues. V dropped 1 base and J dropped 3 bases, with 10 bases sitting between them. The CDR3 protein is CASSPQGPFYNEQFF. The CDR3 nucleotides are TGTGCCAGCTCACCACAAGGTCCTTTCTACAATGAGCAGTTCTTC. Complete variable domain (other parts from reference TRBV18 and TRBJ2-1): NAGVMQNPRHLVRRRGQEARLRCSPMKGHSHVYWYRQLPEEGLKFMVYLQKENIIDESGMPKERFSAEFPKEGPSILRIQQVVRGDSAAYFCASSPQGPFYNEQFFGPGTRLTVL.

This chain connects TRBV7-2 to TRBJ2-5, with 8 bases matching TRBD2. The germline gives CDR1 SGHTA, CDR2 FQGNSA. The CDR3 has 17 residues. With V trimmed by 5 bases and J by 5 bases, 16 bases remained unmatched. The CDR3 coding sequence is TGTGCCAGCAGCAAACGGGGACCAGCGGGAGACACTGAGACCCAGTACTTC. Translated, it gives CASSKRGPAGDTETQYF.

This chain links TRBV4-1 with TRBJ1-4, with a possible D match to TRBD1 (5 bases). The CDR3 sequence is 18 residues long. The V end was cut by 1 base, the J end by 4 bases, with 19 bases between. Germline values: CDR1 MGHRA, CDR2 YSYEKL. CDR3: CASSQAGLIGDDNEKLFF. In DNA form, the CDR3 reads TGCGCCAGCAGCCAAGCGGGGCTGATTGGGGACGATAATGAAAAACTGTTTTTT.

This rearrangement joins TRBV18 to TRBJ1-2; the D is unclear. CDR1 is KGHSH and CDR2 is LQKENI in the germline V gene. The CDR3 totals 13 residues. V lost 3 bases and J 6 bases, leaving 11 bases between the germline ends. CDR3 amino acids: CASSPLRGDGYTF. CDR3 bases: TGTGCCAGCTCACCCTTGCGCGGGGATGGCTACACCTTC.

The rearrangement links TRBV6-6 to TRBJ2-7; no reliable D call. CDR3 length: 12 amino acids. Germline V gene sequence: CDR1 MNHNY, CDR2 SVGAGI (reference sequence). The CDR3 DNA is TGTGCAGTTGCCCCAGGACCCTACGAGCAGTACTTC. Protein product: CAVAPGPYEQYF.

V is TRBV4-1 and J is TRBJ2-2; 12 bases match TRBD1. J was trimmed by 2 bases and V by 8 bases; bases with no gene match: 3. In germline, CDR1 is MGHRA, CDR2 YSYEKL. This CDR3 is 15 amino acids long. CDR3 protein: CASRDRGRNTGELFF. In nucleotides, the CDR3 is TGCGCCAGCCGGGACAGGGGGCGTAACACCGGGGAGCTGTTTTTT.

This chain links TRBV4-2 with TRBJ1-2, with D possibly TRBD1 on 5 matching bases. This CDR3 comprises 16 residues. Per the germline V gene, CDR1 is LGHNA and CDR2 is YNFKEQ. V was cut by 1 base and J by 8 bases, with 20 bases left in between. DNA for the CDR3: TGTGCCAGCAGCCAAGTGAGGGCAGGGAGATCTCGGGGCTACACCTTC. This codes for CASSQVRAGRSRGYTF.

The rearrangement uses TRBV5-6 and TRBJ2-1, with D perhaps assigned TRBD1 or TRBD2 (5 bases each). Germline V gene sequence: CDR1 SGHDT, CDR2 YYEEEE. The V gene lost 4 bases and the J gene lost 6 bases, with 20 bases spanning the gap. The CDR3 sequence is 16 residues long. The CDR3 nucleotides read TGTGCCAGCAGCCGGGGCCCAGACTTAGAAACCAATGAGCAGTTCTTC. Residues: CASSRGPDLETNEQFF.

This chain links TRBV14 with TRBJ2-2, with 11 bases fitting TRBD1. The germline CDR1 and CDR2 sequences are SGHDN and FVKESK. V lost 5 bases, J lost 3 bases, and 8 bases stayed unmatched. The CDR3 spans 17 residues. The CDR3 spells CASSSEDRGLDTGELFF. The DNA of the CDR3 is TGTGCCAGCAGCTCCGAGGACAGGGGGCTGGACACCGGGGAGCTGTTTTTT.

This rearrangement joins TRBV7-2 to TRBJ2-3; D not resolved. CDR3 length equals 15 residues. Germline V gene lookup returns CDR1 SGHTA and CDR2 FQGNSA. V was trimmed by 8 bases and J by 2 bases, leaving 17 bases between them. CDR3: CASLFLGSVTDTQYF. CDR3 DNA: TGTGCCAGCCTCTTTTTAGGATCGGTCACAGATACGCAGTATTTT.

The chain couples TRBV5-6 to TRBJ2-5; 8 nucleotides line up with TRBD2. CDR1 is SGHDT and CDR2 is YYEEEE in the germline V gene. V was clipped by 4 bases and J by 5 bases; unmatched bases: 16. The CDR3 runs to 17 residues. CDR3 sequence (DNA): TGTGCCAGCAGCCCCCCAGGGGCGGGGGGTGGAAGGGAGACCCAGTACTTC. Amino acids: CASSPPGAGGGRETQYF.

The chain combines TRBV6-1 with TRBJ1-5; possibly TRBD1 for D (6 bases). The germline V gene encodes CDR1 MNHNS and CDR2 SASEGT. Between the trimmed V and J ends, which lost 2 bases and 3 bases, there was a span of 11 bases. The length of the CDR3 is 15 residues. The DNA of the CDR3 is TGTGCCAGCAGTGAATCGCCAGGGGCCAATCAGCCCCAGCATTTT. Protein: CASSESPGANQPQHF.